Listed below are T cell receptor beta chains from one sample, sequenced in a study of blood T cell repertoires in COVID-19. TCRdb keeps only in-frame clones here, not all; method: immunoSEQ multiplex PCR. The sample shows 250,000 to 400,000 clones, 85% to 90% of them seen only once. Specimen: peripheral blood. The receptors derive from a woman between 25 and 40 years old with COVID-19, enrolled during active disease. Each CDR3 is given with its conserved first and last residue. The D gene is left open where the match is weak. Some rows mark clone size as missing; the rest say once, few, many or name a class of expanded clone.

14	TRBD2	NA	TRBJ2-7	TRBV11-1	CASSHSGRAHEQYF	TGTGCCAGCAGCCATAGCGGGAGGGCCCACGAGCAGTACTTC
14	TRBD1	NA	TRBJ2-3	TRBV19	CASIDRGSTDTQYF	TGTGCCAGTATTGACAGGGGAAGCACAGATACGCAGTATTTT
11	NA	NA	TRBJ2-1	TRBV3-1/TRBV3-2	CASTYSDEQFF	TGTGCCAGCACCTACAGTGATGAGCAGTTCTTC
15	TRBD2	NA	TRBJ2-1	TRBV7-2	CASSFGGRAYNEQFF	TGTGCCAGCAGCTTTGGCGGGAGGGCCTACAATGAGCAGTTCTTC
14	NA	NA	TRBJ1-1	TRBV3-1/TRBV3-2	CASSQGGGFSEAFF	TGTGCCAGCAGCCAAGGAGGCGGTTTCTCTGAAGCTTTCTTT
14	TRBD1	once	TRBJ1-1	TRBV6-5	CASSRGQGYTEAFF	TGTGCCAGCAGCCGCGGACAGGGTTACACTGAAGCTTTCTTT
18	TRBD1	once	TRBJ2-6	TRBV19	CASSPQDRGLGGANVLTF	TGTGCCAGTAGTCCCCAGGACAGGGGGCTGGGAGGGGCCAACGTCCTGACTTTC
13	NA	NA	TRBJ1-5	TRBV27	CASSGAGYQPQHF	TGTGCCAGCAGTGGGGCGGGATATCAGCCCCAGCATTTT
13	NA	NA	TRBJ1-1	TRBV30	CAWSAGQNTEAFF	TGTGCCTGGAGTGCGGGACAGAACACTGAAGCTTTCTTT
10	NA	NA	TRBJ1-1	TRBV2	CASIPQEAFF	TGTGCCAGCATTCCCCAGGAAGCTTTCTTT
14	NA	NA	TRBJ1-2	TRBV6-6	CASTQPGLIYGYTF	TGTGCCAGCACCCAACCGGGACTGATATATGGCTACACCTTC
13	NA	many	TRBJ2-7	TRBV5-6	CASSPGLNYEQYF	TGTGCCAGCAGCCCAGGACTAAACTACGAGCAGTACTTC
15	TRBD1	NA	TRBJ2-3	TRBV7-3	CASSLRGGGLDTQYF	TGTGCCAGCAGCTTAAGAGGGGGCGGTCTTGATACGCAGTATTTT
16	NA	NA	TRBJ2-7	TRBV5-1	CASSLEFASESYEQYF	TGCGCCAGCAGCTTGGAGTTCGCTAGCGAGTCCTACGAGCAGTACTTC
14	TRBD2	NA	TRBJ2-1	TRBV29-1	CSVGGREGRNEQFF	TGCAGCGTTGGAGGGCGGGAGGGCCGCAATGAGCAGTTCTTC
13	NA	few	TRBJ1-2	TRBV3-1/TRBV3-2	CASSQGANYGYTF	TGTGCCAGCAGCCAGGGGGCAAACTATGGCTACACCTTC
16	NA	NA	TRBJ1-4	TRBV30	CAWSVSTRAPNEKLFF	TGTGCCTGGAGTGTATCCACCAGGGCCCCTAATGAAAAACTGTTTTTT
17	TRBD1	NA	TRBJ1-2	TRBV2	CASSGAPRTGANYGYTF	TGTGCCAGCAGCGGAGCCCCCCGGACAGGGGCCAACTATGGCTACACCTTC
13	NA	NA	TRBJ1-1	TRBV10-3	CAISDGLNTEAFF	TGTGCCATCAGTGACGGGTTGAACACTGAAGCTTTCTTT
13	NA	NA	TRBJ2-7	TRBV7-2	CASSLISGDEQYF	TGTGCCAGCAGCTTAATATCGGGGGACGAGCAGTACTTC
13	NA	NA	TRBJ1-3	TRBV19	CASSIGSGNTIYF	TGTGCCAGTAGTATCGGCTCTGGAAACACCATATATTTT
14	NA	NA	TRBJ1-1	TRBV6-5	CASVNWPMNTEAFF	TGTGCCAGCGTCAATTGGCCGATGAACACTGAAGCTTTCTTT
16	TRBD2	NA	TRBJ2-1	TRBV11-2	CASSLGAGGVYNEQFF	TGTGCCAGCAGCTTAGGTGCGGGAGGAGTCTACAATGAGCAGTTCTTC
16	NA	NA	TRBJ2-3	TRBV25-1	CASSEISGFHPDTQYF	TGTGCCAGCAGTGAGATCTCAGGGTTCCATCCAGATACGCAGTATTTT
14	TRBD1	NA	TRBJ1-2	TRBV29-1	CSADRDRGNYGYTF	TGCAGCGCTGACCGGGACAGAGGAAACTATGGCTACACCTTC
19	TRBD2	NA	TRBJ2-2	TRBV7-2	CASSLRPTSGWEVTGELFF	TGTGCCAGCAGCTTACGCCCGACTAGCGGGTGGGAGGTCACCGGGGAGCTGTTTTTT
16	NA	NA	TRBJ2-2	TRBV6-6	CASSSEQGVNTGELFF	TGTGCCAGCAGTTCTGAACAGGGAGTGAACACCGGGGAGCTGTTTTTT
18	TRBD1	NA	TRBJ2-6	TRBV30	CAWVKPQGAVSGANVLTF	TGTGCCTGGGTTAAGCCCCAGGGGGCAGTTTCTGGGGCCAACGTCCTGACTTTC
14	TRBD1	NA	TRBJ2-7	TRBV27	CASSFQGQGGEQYF	TGTGCCAGCAGTTTCCAGGGACAGGGGGGCGAGCAGTACTTC
13	NA	NA	TRBJ2-5	TRBV4-2	CASTPSSGETQYF	TGTGCCAGCACGCCTAGCTCCGGGGAGACCCAGTACTTC
15	TRBD1	few	TRBJ1-2	TRBV7-9	CASSLGPGGFYGYTF	TGTGCCAGCAGCTTAGGGCCAGGGGGATTCTATGGCTACACCTTC
14	TRBD1	NA	TRBJ1-1	TRBV5-6	CASSLGQGVTEAFF	TGTGCCAGCAGCCTAGGACAGGGAGTCACTGAAGCTTTCTTT
15	NA	NA	TRBJ2-1	TRBV29-1	CSVGDGTQKVHEQFF	TGCAGCGTTGGTGATGGGACTCAGAAGGTGCATGAGCAGTTCTTC
14	NA	NA	TRBJ1-1	TRBV5-1	CASSIFREGTEAFF	TGCGCCAGCAGCATCTTCAGGGAGGGGACTGAAGCTTTCTTT
17	NA	many	TRBJ1-5	TRBV6-6	CASSPGLGTEVHQPQHF	TGTGCCAGCAGTCCGGGCTTAGGGACTGAGGTTCATCAGCCCCAGCATTTT
14	NA	NA	TRBJ1-4	TRBV7-9	CASSPADKGEKLFF	TGTGCCAGCAGCCCGGCGGACAAAGGGGAAAAACTGTTTTTT
14	TRBD1	NA	TRBJ2-7	TRBV5-1	CASSTDRGHYEQYF	TGCGCCAGCAGCACGGACAGGGGGCACTACGAGCAGTACTTC